These 10 T cell receptor beta chains originate from one sample sequenced in a study of human T cells and chemical hapten exposure. TCRdb analysed the RACE reads with MiXCR anew, one entry per CDR3 protein. There are 200,000 to 300,000 distinct CDR3 sequences in the sample; approximately 8.6% occur only once, and about 2.1% lies in the top ten. Time point described: pre-sensitization, week 0. Treatment: therapeutic diphenylcyclopropenone sensitization with weekly scalp DPC. Specimen: whole blood, collected in connection with sensitization to the hapten diphenylcyclopropenone (DPC). Receptors were obtained from a woman aged 40 to 50 with alopecia areata. Some clones in this sample may be carry-over from other donors' samples.

The chain links TRBV20-1 to TRBJ2-6, with 9 bases lining up with TRBD1. CDR1 DFQATT and CDR2 SNEGSKA come from the germline V gene (reference sequence). V shed 7 bases, J shed 1 base, and the junction held 5 bases outside the gene matches. This CDR3 is 15 amino acids long. CDR3 DNA: TGCAGTGTAGGGACAGGGAGATCTGGGGCCAACGTCCTGACTTTC. Protein: CSVGTGRSGANVLTF.

Only a few counts were recorded for this clonotype. CDR3 sequence (DNA): TGCAGTGCTACCGGGACAGGGGCGTCTGAAAAACTGTTTTTT. This gives the protein CSATGTGASEKLFF. The chain couples TRBV20-1 to TRBJ1-4; TRBD1 agrees at 10 bases. The germline CDR1 and CDR2 sequences are DFQATT and SNEGSKA (reference sequence). V was pared by 4 bases and J by 7 bases, with 6 bases of the junction left unmatched. The CDR3 is 14 amino acids.

This clonotype was seen more than once but under ten times. CDR3 protein: CASIHGRASEQFF. The CDR3 bases are TGTGCCAGCATCCACGGGAGGGCCAGTGAGCAGTTCTTC. This chain uses TRBV6-1 with TRBJ2-1; 8 bases are a match to TRBD2. The V segment lost 7 bases and the J segment 9 bases; nucleotides outside the gene matches: 8. This CDR3 comprises 13 residues. The germline gives CDR1 MNHNS, CDR2 SASEGT.

The chain's CDR3 is CASSYSLRDRDSSYTF. CDR3 nucleotide sequence: TGTGCCAGCAGTTACTCACTTCGCGACAGGGATAGTAGCTACACCTTC. The gene calls are TRBV6-2 or TRBV6-3 and TRBJ1-2, with TRBD1 matching 7 bases. This CDR3 comprises 16 residues. Germline trimming cut 0 bases from V and 9 bases from J; bases unmatched to any gene: 13. CDR1 is MNHEY and CDR2 is SVGEGT in the germline V gene.

Here the CDR3 reads CASSYWGGGETQYF. The CDR3 coding sequence is TGTGCCAGCAGTTACTGGGGGGGCGGGGAGACCCAGTACTTC. The chain couples TRBV6-6 to TRBJ2-5; perhaps TRBD2 as D (7 bases). Germline-derived CDR1 and CDR2 are MNHNY and SVGAGI (reference sequence). This CDR3 has 14 amino acids. Trimming cost V 1 base and J 5 bases, with 11 bases left between them.

Only a few counts were recorded for this clonotype. The chain employs TRBV11-3 and TRBJ2-5; D tentatively reads TRBD1 or TRBD2 (5 bases each). Trimming took off 5 bases at V and 3 bases at J, with 19 bases between the two ends. The CDR3 runs to 16 residues. The germline V gene encodes CDR1 SGHNT and CDR2 YENEEA. DNA of the CDR3: TGTGCCAGCAGCCCGGGGCAACTCCGAGGGGAAGAGACCCAGTACTTC. Protein sequence: CASSPGQLRGEETQYF. The full variable domain, with the rest looked up from reference TRBV11-3 and TRBJ2-5, is EAGVVQSPRYKIIEKKQPVAFWCNPISGHNTLYWYLQNLGQGPELLIRYENEEAVDDSQLPKDRFSAERLKGVDSTLKIQPAELGDSAVYLCASSPGQLRGEETQYFGPGTRLLVL.

The chain employs TRBV7-9 and TRBJ2-5; TRBD2 might be the D (6 bases). Germline V gene data show CDR1 as SEHNR and CDR2 as FQNEAQ (reference sequence). This CDR3 contains 17 residues. Trimming pared 5 bases from V and 4 bases from J, leaving 23 bases between. The CDR3 DNA reads TGTGCCAGCAGCCCCGAATGGGCCTCCAGGCGGGGAGAGACCCAGTACTTC. Its translation is CASSPEWASRRGETQYF.

The rearrangement links TRBV6-2 or TRBV6-3 to TRBJ1-1; no definite D call. V gave up 1 base and J gave up 4 bases, with 7 bases separating them. The CDR3 runs 13 residues. From germline, CDR1 is MNHEY and CDR2 SVGEGT. The CDR3 bases are TGTGCCAGCAGTTACTTTCTGGTCACTGAAGCTTTCTTT. It is translated as CASSYFLVTEAFF.

In this sample, this clonotype turned up many times. This chain uses TRBV11-1 with TRBJ2-3; TRBD2 is a possible D gene (5 bases). This CDR3 contains 14 residues. Per the germline V gene, CDR1 is SGHAT and CDR2 is FQDESV (reference sequence). V lost 5 bases and J lost 4, with 13 bases in between. The CDR3 sequence: CASSPWARADTQYF. CDR3 nucleotides: TGTGCCAGCAGCCCGTGGGCGAGGGCAGATACGCAGTATTTT.

CDR3 sequence (DNA): TGTGCCAGCAGTGAAGGGGGGGGGTATTCACCCCTCCACTTT. It encodes CASSEGGGYSPLHF. V gene TRBV6-1 combines with J gene TRBJ1-6, with D tentatively TRBD1 (5 bases). Germline values: CDR1 MNHNS, CDR2 SASEGT. The CDR3 loop spans 14 amino acids. V was clipped by 1 base and J by 8 bases, with 9 bases between them.